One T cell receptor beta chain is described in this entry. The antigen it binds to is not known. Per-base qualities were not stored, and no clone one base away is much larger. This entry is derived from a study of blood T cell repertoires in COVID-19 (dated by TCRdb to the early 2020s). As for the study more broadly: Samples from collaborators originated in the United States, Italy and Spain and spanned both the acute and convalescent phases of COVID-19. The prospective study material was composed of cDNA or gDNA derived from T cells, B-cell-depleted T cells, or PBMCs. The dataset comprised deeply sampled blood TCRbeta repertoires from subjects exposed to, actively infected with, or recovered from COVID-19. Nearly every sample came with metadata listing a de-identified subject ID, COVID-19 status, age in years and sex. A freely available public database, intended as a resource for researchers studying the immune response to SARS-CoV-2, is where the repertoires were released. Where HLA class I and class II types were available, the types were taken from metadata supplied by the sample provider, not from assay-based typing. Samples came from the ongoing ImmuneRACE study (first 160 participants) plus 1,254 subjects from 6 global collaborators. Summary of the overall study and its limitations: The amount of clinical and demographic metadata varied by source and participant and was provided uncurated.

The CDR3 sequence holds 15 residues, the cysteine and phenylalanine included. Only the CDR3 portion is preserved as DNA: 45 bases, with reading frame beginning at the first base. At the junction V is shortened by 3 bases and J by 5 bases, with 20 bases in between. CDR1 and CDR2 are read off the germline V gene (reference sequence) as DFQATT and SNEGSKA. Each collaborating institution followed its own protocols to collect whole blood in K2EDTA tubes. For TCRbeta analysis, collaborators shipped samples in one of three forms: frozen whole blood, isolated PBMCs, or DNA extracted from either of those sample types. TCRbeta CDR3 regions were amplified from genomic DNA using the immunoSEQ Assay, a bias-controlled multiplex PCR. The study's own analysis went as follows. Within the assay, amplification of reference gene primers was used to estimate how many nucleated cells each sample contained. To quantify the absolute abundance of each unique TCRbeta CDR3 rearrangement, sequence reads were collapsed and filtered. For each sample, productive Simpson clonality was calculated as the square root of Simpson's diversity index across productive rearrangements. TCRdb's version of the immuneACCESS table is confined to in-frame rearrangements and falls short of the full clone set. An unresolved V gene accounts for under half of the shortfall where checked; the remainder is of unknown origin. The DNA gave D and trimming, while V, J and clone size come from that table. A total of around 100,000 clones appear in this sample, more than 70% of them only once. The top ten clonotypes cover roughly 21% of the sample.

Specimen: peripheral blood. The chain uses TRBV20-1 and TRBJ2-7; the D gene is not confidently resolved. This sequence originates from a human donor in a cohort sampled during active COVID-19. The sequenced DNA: TGCAGTGCTAGTGGGCAGGCCCTCCCCGACCACGAGCAGTACTTC. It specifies CSASGQALPDHEQYF.